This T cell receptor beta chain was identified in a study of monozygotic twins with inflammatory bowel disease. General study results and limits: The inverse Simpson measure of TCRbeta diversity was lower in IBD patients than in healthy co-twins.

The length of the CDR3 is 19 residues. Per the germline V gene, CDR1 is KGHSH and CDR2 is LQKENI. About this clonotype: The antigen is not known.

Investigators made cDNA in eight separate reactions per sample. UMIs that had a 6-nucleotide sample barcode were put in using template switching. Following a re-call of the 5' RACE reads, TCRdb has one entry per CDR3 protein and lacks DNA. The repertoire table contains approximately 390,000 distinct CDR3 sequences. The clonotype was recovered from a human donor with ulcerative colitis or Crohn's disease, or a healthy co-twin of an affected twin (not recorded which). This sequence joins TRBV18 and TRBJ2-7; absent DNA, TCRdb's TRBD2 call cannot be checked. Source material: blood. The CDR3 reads CASSPPVGFARAGGNEQYF.